This T cell receptor beta chain originates from a study of blood T cell repertoires in COVID-19. Study overall: Acute and convalescent COVID-19 samples came from the United States, Italy and Spain.

In assigning cohorts, the study relied on participant-reported clinical history. The study recruited exposed participants who had met a COVID-19 case within 2 weeks before entry. Germline loops: CDR1 MDHEN, CDR2 SYDVKM. The ends were cut back, 11 bases at V and 2 bases at J, with 8 bases in the middle. The CDR3 has 11 residues. Original analysis: The authors estimated nucleated cell counts from reference gene primer amplification. The protocol was immunoSEQ multiplex PCR, while the TCRdb copy is restricted to in-frame clones and leaves out a portion. V, J and clone size reflect that table, while D and trimming were determined from the DNA. The table lists approximately 270,000 clones, under 95% of them singletons.

This chain uses TRBV28 with TRBJ2-3; D remains ambiguous. The clonotype originates from a man aged 35-49 years who had been exposed to COVID-19. Sequencing was done on a sample of PBMCs or T cells enriched from blood (not recorded which). In DNA form, the CDR3 reads TGTGCCCTACAGTCCACAGATACGCAGTATTTT. It codes for CALQSTDTQYF. Full variable domain (remainder filled in from reference TRBV28 and TRBJ2-3): DVKVTQSSRYLVKRTGEKVFLECVQDMDHENMFWYRQDPGLGLRLIYFSYDVKMKEKGDIPEGYSVSREKKERFSLILESASTNQTSMYLCALQSTDTQYFGPGTRLTVL.